This is a list of T cell receptor beta chains from one sample in a study of vaccination effects on CD4 cells after COVID-19. TCRdb's copy holds only in-frame clones and misses some; the assay was immunoSEQ multiplex PCR. The repertoire holds tens of thousands of clones, with around 81% as singletons. Their cognate antigens are unknown. Source: CD4+ T cells from PBMCs cultured with HCoV-229E spike peptides, taken after COVID-19 vaccination. All receptors come from a human donor who received a COVID-19 vaccine. CDR3s include the opening cysteine and the closing phenylalanine or tryptophan. Fields, in order: clone size, J gene, V gene, CDR3 length, D gene, CDR3 protein, CDR3 DNA. The D gene is left open where the match is weak. Expanded clones are given a class, and other clones once, few, many or no size at all.

abundance: .; j_gene: TRBJ1-2; v_gene: TRBV11-2; len: 18; d_gene: .; CDR3aa: CASSLRPGSGGGNYGYTF; CDR3nt: TGTGCCAGCAGCTTAAGACCGGGCTCCGGTGGGGGAAACTATGGCTACACCTTC
abundance: .; j_gene: TRBJ1-2; v_gene: TRBV6-5; len: 15; d_gene: .; CDR3aa: CASTRGQIFNYGYTF; CDR3nt: TGTGCCAGCACCAGAGGACAGATCTTTAACTATGGCTACACCTTC
abundance: .; j_gene: TRBJ2-2; v_gene: TRBV3-1/TRBV3-2; len: 15; d_gene: .; CDR3aa: CASSIGTPNTGELFF; CDR3nt: TGTGCCAGCAGTATAGGGACACCGAACACCGGGGAGCTGTTTTTT
abundance: medium-sized; j_gene: TRBJ2-2; v_gene: TRBV12-2; len: 13; d_gene: .; CDR3aa: CASRSQDTGELFF; CDR3nt: TGTGCAAGTCGCTCACAGGACACCGGGGAGCTGTTTTTT
abundance: .; j_gene: TRBJ2-3; v_gene: TRBV2; len: 16; d_gene: .; CDR3aa: CASSDVSGYSTDTQYF; CDR3nt: TGTGCCAGCAGTGATGTTTCGGGGTACAGCACAGATACGCAGTATTTT
abundance: .; j_gene: TRBJ1-1; v_gene: TRBV6-6; len: 12; d_gene: .; CDR3aa: CALGRGGTEAFF; CDR3nt: TGTGCCTTAGGCCGGGGGGGCACTGAAGCTTTCTTT
abundance: .; j_gene: TRBJ1-5; v_gene: TRBV18; len: 15; d_gene: TRBD1; CDR3aa: CASSTGVRSNQPQHF; CDR3nt: TGTGCCAGCTCGACAGGGGTTAGGAGCAATCAGCCCCAGCATTTT
abundance: .; j_gene: TRBJ1-3; v_gene: TRBV7-3; len: 13; d_gene: .; CDR3aa: CASSLRSGNTIYF; CDR3nt: TGTGCCAGCAGCTTGCGATCCGGAAACACCATATATTTT
abundance: .; j_gene: TRBJ1-1; v_gene: TRBV6-2/TRBV6-3; len: 18; d_gene: TRBD1; CDR3aa: CASSYSMALRGVNTEAFF; CDR3nt: TGTGCCAGCAGTTACTCGATGGCCCTCAGGGGGGTGAACACTGAAGCTTTCTTT
abundance: .; j_gene: TRBJ2-3; v_gene: TRBV11-2; len: 15; d_gene: .; CDR3aa: CASSLRFGYTDTQYF; CDR3nt: TGTGCCAGCAGCTTAAGGTTCGGTTACACAGATACGCAGTATTTT
abundance: .; j_gene: TRBJ1-1; v_gene: TRBV5-5; len: 13; d_gene: .; CDR3aa: CASTLSTQSEAFF; CDR3nt: TGTGCCAGCACCCTATCTACCCAGAGTGAAGCTTTCTTT
abundance: .; j_gene: TRBJ1-6; v_gene: TRBV5-1; len: 14; d_gene: .; CDR3aa: CASSLDILGSPLHF; CDR3nt: TGCGCCAGCAGCCTCGACATTTTGGGTTCACCCCTCCACTTT
abundance: .; j_gene: TRBJ1-6; v_gene: TRBV4-1; len: 15; d_gene: .; CDR3aa: CASSQDGQGNSPLHF; CDR3nt: TGCGCCAGCAGCCAAGATGGGCAGGGCAATTCACCCCTCCACTTT
abundance: .; j_gene: TRBJ2-2; v_gene: TRBV24-1; len: 13; d_gene: .; CDR3aa: CATSDLLPGELFF; CDR3nt: TGTGCCACCAGTGATTTGTTGCCCGGGGAGCTGTTTTTT
abundance: .; j_gene: TRBJ2-1; v_gene: TRBV7-3; len: 15; d_gene: TRBD2; CDR3aa: CASSPRPSGEVEQFF; CDR3nt: TGTGCCAGCAGCCCACGCCCTAGCGGGGAGGTTGAGCAGTTCTTC
abundance: .; j_gene: TRBJ2-5; v_gene: TRBV3-1/TRBV3-2; len: 15; d_gene: .; CDR3aa: CASSQVGGGYGTQYF; CDR3nt: TGTGCCAGCAGCCAAGTAGGGGGAGGGTATGGGACCCAGTACTTC
abundance: .; j_gene: TRBJ2-1; v_gene: TRBV9; len: 19; d_gene: TRBD2; CDR3aa: CASSEDLAGGRRSYNEQFF; CDR3nt: TGTGCCAGCAGCGAGGACCTAGCGGGGGGCCGACGCTCCTACAATGAGCAGTTCTTC
abundance: .; j_gene: TRBJ1-2; v_gene: TRBV12-3/TRBV12-4; len: 12; d_gene: .; CDR3aa: CASSLDTYGYTF; CDR3nt: TGTGCCAGCAGCCTAGACACCTATGGCTACACCTTC
abundance: .; j_gene: TRBJ1-1; v_gene: TRBV5-5; len: 13; d_gene: .; CDR3aa: CASSFIVNTEAFF; CDR3nt: TGTGCCAGCAGCTTCATAGTGAACACTGAAGCTTTCTTT
abundance: few; j_gene: TRBJ2-1; v_gene: TRBV7-3; len: 14; d_gene: .; CDR3aa: CASSLYHKDNEQFF; CDR3nt: TGTGCCAGCAGCTTATATCACAAGGACAATGAGCAGTTCTTC
abundance: .; j_gene: TRBJ2-5; v_gene: TRBV18; len: 15; d_gene: .; CDR3aa: CASSKNGPLEETQYF; CDR3nt: TGTGCCAGCTCTAAAAACGGGCCGCTCGAAGAGACCCAGTACTTC
abundance: .; j_gene: TRBJ2-3; v_gene: TRBV5-1; len: 15; d_gene: TRBD2; CDR3aa: CASSPLAGAEDTQYF; CDR3nt: TGCGCCAGCAGCCCACTAGCGGGGGCCGAAGATACGCAGTATTTT
abundance: .; j_gene: TRBJ1-2; v_gene: TRBV7-8; len: 15; d_gene: .; CDR3aa: CASSLGTGPRYGYTF; CDR3nt: TGTGCCAGCAGCTTAGGAACAGGGCCACGGTATGGCTACACCTTC
abundance: .; j_gene: TRBJ2-3; v_gene: TRBV18; len: 15; d_gene: TRBD1; CDR3aa: CASSPGTGRTDTQYF; CDR3nt: TGTGCCAGCTCACCAGGGACAGGCCGCACAGATACGCAGTATTTT
abundance: .; j_gene: TRBJ1-6; v_gene: TRBV3-1/TRBV3-2; len: 16; d_gene: .; CDR3aa: CASSHWVDRGNSPLHF; CDR3nt: TGTGCCAGCAGCCATTGGGTGGATAGGGGTAATTCACCCCTCCACTTT
abundance: few; j_gene: TRBJ2-3; v_gene: TRBV10-1; len: 14; d_gene: .; CDR3aa: CASSESDPADTQYF; CDR3nt: TGCGCCAGCAGTGAGTCGGACCCCGCAGATACGCAGTATTTT
abundance: .; j_gene: TRBJ2-4; v_gene: TRBV6-4; len: 15; d_gene: .; CDR3aa: CASITTGYNQNIQYF; CDR3nt: TGTGCCAGCATCACAACAGGGTATAACCAAAACATTCAGTACTTC